The 6 T cell receptor beta chains listed next were all sequenced from one sample in a study of OX40 agonist ivuxolimab in advanced cancers. Method: immunoSEQ multiplex PCR; TCRdb's copy keeps in-frame clones and lacks some. The sample includes about 44,000 clones, roughly nine tenths of them seen just once. The material sequenced was CD4+ or CD8+ T cells sorted from blood, taken in a trial of the OX40 agonist ivuxolimab. The receptors were gathered from an adult with an advanced solid tumor such as melanoma, head and neck, liver or kidney cancer.

The chain has TRBV28 and TRBJ2-1; 9 bases agree with TRBD1. The CDR3 length is 16 residues. Germline trimming cut 5 bases from V and 4 bases from J; bases unmatched to any gene: 9. Germline loops: CDR1 MDHEN, CDR2 SYDVKM. The CDR3 is CASSASDRGIYNEQFF. CDR3 bases: TGTGCCAGCAGTGCCTCAGACAGGGGGATATACAATGAGCAGTTCTTC.

The rearrangement uses TRBV5-6 and TRBJ1-1; D is possibly TRBD1 (5 bases). CDR1 is SGHDT and CDR2 is YYEEEE in the germline V gene. The CDR3 has 13 residues. Trimming removed 2 bases from V and 4 bases from J, with 9 bases in between. The CDR3 DNA reads TGTGCCAGCAGCTTTCAGGGAGGCACTGAAGCTTTCTTT. Encoded protein: CASSFQGGTEAFF.

The V call is TRBV19, the J call TRBJ1-2; tentative D call: TRBD1 (6 bases). With 3 bases removed from V and 2 bases from J, the gap between germline ends came to 13 bases. CDR3 size: 15 residues. The germline gives CDR1 LNHDA, CDR2 SQIVND (reference sequence). CDR3 protein: CASSITGQPNYGYTF. The DNA of the CDR3 is TGTGCCAGTAGTATCACCGGACAGCCGAACTATGGCTACACCTTC.

The sample holds one count of this clone. The chain employs TRBV7-9 and TRBJ2-7; D remains unclear. CDR3 length equals 16 residues. CDR1 and CDR2 from the germline V gene are SEHNR and FQNEAQ (reference sequence). V was shortened by 5 bases and J by 2 bases, with 19 bases between the two germline ends. DNA of the CDR3: TGTGCCAGCAGCAATGGACGAACCGAATCACCCTACGAGCAGTACTTC. It specifies CASSNGRTESPYEQYF.

The table lists this clone with a few counts. J is TRBJ1-1 and V is TRBV27, with a tentative D call TRBD1 (5 bases). The V end lost 2 bases, the J end lost 5 bases, and 12 bases lay between the germline ends. There are 14 residues in the CDR3. Germline V gene sequence: CDR1 MNHEY, CDR2 SMNVEV (reference sequence). In DNA, the CDR3 is TGTGCCAGCAGTTTACAGGGTGGAAGTACTGAAGCTTTCTTT. Amino acids: CASSLQGGSTEAFF.

The rearrangement uses TRBV7-8 and TRBJ2-7; 10 nucleotides agree with TRBD2. CDR3 length equals 13 residues. Germline V gene sequence: CDR1 SGHVS, CDR2 FQNEAQ. J gave up 6 bases and V 5 bases, and 4 bases lay outside the gene matches. This chain's CDR3 is CASSPGTSAEQYF. CDR3 nucleotides: TGTGCCAGCAGCCCGGGGACTAGCGCCGAGCAGTACTTC.